One TCR beta chain is described in this entry. The assay was immunoSEQ multiplex PCR, and TCRdb's table has in-frame clones only and misses some. The data show more than 70,000 clones, roughly 93% seen once. This sample was taken from a study of technical replicates of blood from several donors. V lost 2 bases, J lost 6 bases, and 3 bases stayed unmatched. Per germline, CDR1 MNHNY and CDR2 SVGAGI (reference sequence). This CDR3 comprises 15 residues. This chain joins TRBV6-6 and TRBJ2-1, with 11 bases fitting TRBD1. The TCR sequence derives from a human donor in good health. The source material was T cells isolated from PBMCs. The CDR3 reads CASSYIGTGGNEQFF. The DNA of the CDR3 is TGTGCCAGCAGTTACATCGGGACAGGGGGCAATGAGCAGTTCTTC.